This entry concerns a single T cell receptor (beta chain). There is no known antigen for this receptor. Base quality data are lacking; no much larger clone is found one base away. V and J lose 11 bases and 4 bases, and a span of 14 bases separates them. Via the germline V gene, CDR1 is MDHEN and CDR2 SYDVKM. Including the terminal cysteine and phenylalanine, the CDR3 comprises 12 residues. The retained sequence is limited to the CDR3, 36 bases, with the frame set at the first base. The donors were 40 or so Caucasian individuals from Russia, aged about 6 to 95 years, who were systemically healthy. Each donor gave about 10 milliliters of peripheral blood, drawn into EDTA-treated Vacutainer tubes. Ficoll-Paque density-gradient centrifugation was used to isolate PBMCs, with at least 7 million obtained per sample. Total RNA was extracted from PBMCs with Trizol reagent, with at least 6 micrograms obtained per sample. For every donor, flow cytometry on a PBMC aliquot measured the percentage of naive CD45RAhigh/CD27high T cells.

This entry belongs to a study of blood T cells in healthy people across ages (dated by TCRdb to between 2015 and 2016). For the study in its entirety: In model experiments, roughly one uniquely barcoded TCR beta cDNA molecule per two T cells was captured by template switching. To track age-related changes in TCR beta repertoire diversity, the study relied on deep sequencing normalized with unique cDNA molecular identifiers. The donors were divided into four age groups: young (average approximately 17 years), middle-aged (about 40), aged (about 60) and long-lived (around 80). The study analyzed two additional independent replicas of 1 million unique cDNA reads from the same blood draw for two donors, one aged 18 to 29 and one aged 80 or older. Paper-wide results and their limitations: Compared with the aged group, the long-lived group had more naive CD4+ T cells, fewer expanded clones and increased TCR diversity, a pattern suggesting age selection. Observed TCR beta diversity per million T cells fell roughly linearly with age, and a significant reduction was already apparent by age roughly 40. Bulk unsorted PBMC profiling prevented conclusive comparison of naive and antigen-experienced compartments. Estimates of total diversity from one million sequenced T cells were regarded as lower bounds and underestimates. A strong correlation was found between observed TCR beta diversity and the percentage of naive T cells measured by flow cytometry. The CMV infection status of donors was not known, potentially confounding age-related changes in expanded clonotypes.

Library generation was performed with 5' RACE. The sample was run on an Illumina HiSeq 2500. A second PCR of roughly 7 to 11 cycles was performed with a sample-barcoded 5' primer and a J-beta primer mix. Each TCR beta cDNA molecule received a unique molecular identifier from a template-switch 5' adaptor carrying 12 random nucleotides. Each sample yielded at least 2.5 million CDR3-containing paired-end reads. All of the RNA was converted into first-strand cDNA using the Mint cDNA synthesis kit, with a TRBC-specific oligonucleotide serving as the primer. Following uracil-DNA glycosylase treatment, a first 18-cycle PCR with universal primers M1SS and BC2_uni_R was performed on all cDNA. As for the original processing: For normalization, 1 million high-quality reads were randomly selected from each sample, with every read carrying a distinct molecular identifier. Instead of being binned into consensus sequences, reads that shared molecular identifiers were thrown out. MiTCR, with a Q25 quality threshold and the strictest error-elimination algorithm, was used for CDR3 identification, clonotype clustering and error correction. A nonparametric unseen species model with Euler transformation was used to estimate a lower bound on total TCR beta diversity. TCRdb redid the processing of the public reads, applying fastp at Q25 and MiXCR, and retained in-frame beta chains. Each CDR3 protein gets just one entry, which takes the most common genes and DNA from the rows behind it. These V and J calls rely on TCRdb rather than the paper's analysis. Across this sample there are roughly 1,100,000 distinct CDR3 sequences, with 20% to 25% seen only once. The ten most abundant clones make up about 0.8% of the sample.

The same data also contributed to another study, on T cells of mothers and their children. As the second publication notes: Nine systemically healthy Caucasian individuals, comprising three mothers and their six children, were included as donors. cDNA synthesis used all of the extracted RNA, with roughly 1.5 ug of RNA in each 15 ul reaction. In the second PCR, the M1S primer added sample barcodes and 2-4 random nucleotides. Over 10 million TCR beta CDR3 reads came from each mother, compared with a few million reads from each child. Thymic selection similarly shapes TCR recombination output in related and unrelated pairs, with minor effect from inherited differences. Related mother-child pairs always showed normalized repertoire overlap that was slightly higher than in unrelated mother-child pairs, though the difference was never significant. Persistent microchimeric T cell clones were not detected, at a sensitivity of about 100 clones per million clonotypes. To look for features that set related mother-child pairs apart from unrelated individuals, the researchers ran deep NGS to compare the TCR beta repertoires of mothers and children. On average, the children were about 10 +/- 4 years old, while the mothers were approximately 40 +/- 4 years old. After adapter ligation was performed with NEBNext reagents, the libraries were sequenced on an Illumina HiSeq 2000 with 100+100 nt paired-end reads. To prevent cross-contamination, the mother and child libraries were prepared a month apart and were sequenced in separate runs. For each donor, somewhere between roughly 450,000 and 2,200,000 distinct TCR beta clonotypes were identified. Naive TCR beta clonotypes were estimated from low-frequency clonotypes matched to each donor's FACS-determined naive share, without sorting.

In this chain, TRBV28 is recombined with TRBJ2-5, with the D gene not clear enough to name. The specimen sequenced was blood. The receptor's source is a girl aged 2-10 years in good health. The CDR3 protein is CAVRDFRETQYF. The DNA sequence is as follows: TGTGCCGTAAGGGATTTTCGAGAGACCCAGTACTTC.